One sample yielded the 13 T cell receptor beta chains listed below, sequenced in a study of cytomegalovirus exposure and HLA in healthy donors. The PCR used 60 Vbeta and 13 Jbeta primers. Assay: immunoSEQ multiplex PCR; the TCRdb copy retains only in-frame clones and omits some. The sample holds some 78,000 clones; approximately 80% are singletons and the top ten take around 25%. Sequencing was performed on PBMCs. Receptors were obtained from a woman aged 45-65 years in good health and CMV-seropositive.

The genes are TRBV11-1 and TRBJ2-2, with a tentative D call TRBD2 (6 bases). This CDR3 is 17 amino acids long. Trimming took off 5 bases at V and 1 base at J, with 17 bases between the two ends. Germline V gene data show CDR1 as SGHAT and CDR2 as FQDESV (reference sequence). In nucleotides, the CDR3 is TGTGCCAGCAGCCGCCGTCGTGGCGGGGAGAACACCGGGGAGCTGTTTTTT. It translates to CASSRRRGGENTGELFF.

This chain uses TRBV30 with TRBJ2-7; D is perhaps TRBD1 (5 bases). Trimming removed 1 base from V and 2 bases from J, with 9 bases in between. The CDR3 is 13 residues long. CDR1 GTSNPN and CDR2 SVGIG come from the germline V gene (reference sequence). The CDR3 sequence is CAWSAQAPYEQYF. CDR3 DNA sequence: TGTGCCTGGAGTGCACAGGCTCCCTACGAGCAGTACTTC. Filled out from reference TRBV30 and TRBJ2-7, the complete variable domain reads SQTIHQWPATLVQPVGSPLSLECTVEGTSNPNLYWYRQAAGRGLQLLFYSVGIGQISSEVPQNLSASRPQDRQFILSSKKLLLSDSGFYLCAWSAQAPYEQYFGPGTRLTVT.

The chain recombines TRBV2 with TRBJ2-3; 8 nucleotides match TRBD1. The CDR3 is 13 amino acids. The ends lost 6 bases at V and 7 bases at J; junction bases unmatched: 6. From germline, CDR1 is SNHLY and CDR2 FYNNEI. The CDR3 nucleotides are TGTGCCAGCAGGGGGACAGGTAGTTATACGCAGTATTTT. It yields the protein CASRGTGSYTQYF.

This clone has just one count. In DNA, the CDR3 is TGTGCCAGTAGTATAGTGACCGGGCAGGCTGGAGAGGGAGATACGCAGTATTTT. As protein: CASSIVTGQAGEGDTQYF. The chain has TRBV19 and TRBJ2-3; D is possibly TRBD2 (5 bases). V shed 1 base and J shed 5 bases, with 22 bases lying between them. Germline V gene sequence: CDR1 LNHDA, CDR2 SQIVND (reference sequence). The length of the CDR3 is 18 residues.

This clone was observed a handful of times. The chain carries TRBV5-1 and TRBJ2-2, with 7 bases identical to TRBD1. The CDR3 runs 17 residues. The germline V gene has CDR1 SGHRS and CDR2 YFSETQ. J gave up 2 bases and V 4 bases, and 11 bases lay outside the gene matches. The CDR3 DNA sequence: TGCGCCAGCAGCCTCCTAATAGGGGACAGCAACACCGGGGAGCTGTTTTTT. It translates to CASSLLIGDSNTGELFF.

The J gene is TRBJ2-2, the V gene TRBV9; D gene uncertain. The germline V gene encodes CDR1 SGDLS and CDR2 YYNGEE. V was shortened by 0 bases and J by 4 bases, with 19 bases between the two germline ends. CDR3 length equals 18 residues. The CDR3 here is CASSVDDGRIWATGELFF. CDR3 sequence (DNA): TGTGCCAGCAGCGTAGATGATGGGCGAATATGGGCCACCGGGGAGCTGTTTTTT.

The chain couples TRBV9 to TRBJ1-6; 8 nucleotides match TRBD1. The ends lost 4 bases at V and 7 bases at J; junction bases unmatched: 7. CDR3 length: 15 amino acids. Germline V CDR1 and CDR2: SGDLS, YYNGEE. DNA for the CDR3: TGTGCCAGCAGCACTGGGACAGGAAAAAATTCACCCCTCCACTTT. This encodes CASSTGTGKNSPLHF.

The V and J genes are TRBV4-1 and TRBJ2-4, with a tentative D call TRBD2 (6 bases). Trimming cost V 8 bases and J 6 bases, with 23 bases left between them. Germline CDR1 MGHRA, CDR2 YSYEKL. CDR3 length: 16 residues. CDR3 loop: CASSPLASGVRNIQYF. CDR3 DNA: TGCGCCAGCTCCCCTTTGGCGTCGGGAGTACGAAACATTCAGTACTTC.

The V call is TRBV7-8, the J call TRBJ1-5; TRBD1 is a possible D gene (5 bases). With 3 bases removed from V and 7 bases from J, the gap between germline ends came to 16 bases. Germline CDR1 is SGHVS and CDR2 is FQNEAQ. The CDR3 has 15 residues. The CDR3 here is CASSFSTDRFQPQHF. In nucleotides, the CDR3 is TGTGCCAGCAGCTTCTCGACAGACCGGTTCCAGCCCCAGCATTTT.

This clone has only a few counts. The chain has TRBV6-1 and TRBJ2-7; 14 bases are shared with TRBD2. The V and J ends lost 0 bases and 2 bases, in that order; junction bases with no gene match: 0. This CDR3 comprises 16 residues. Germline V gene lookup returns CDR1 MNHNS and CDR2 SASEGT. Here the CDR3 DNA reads TGTGCCAGCAGTGAAGCGACTAGCGGGAGGGCCTACGAGCAGTACGTC. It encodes CASSEATSGRAYEQYV.

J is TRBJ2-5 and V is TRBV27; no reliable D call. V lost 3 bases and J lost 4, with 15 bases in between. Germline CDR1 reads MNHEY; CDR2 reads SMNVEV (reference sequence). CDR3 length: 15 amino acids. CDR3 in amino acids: CASSFRSQSIETQYF. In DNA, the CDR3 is TGTGCCAGCAGTTTTAGGTCACAGTCCATAGAGACCCAGTACTTC.

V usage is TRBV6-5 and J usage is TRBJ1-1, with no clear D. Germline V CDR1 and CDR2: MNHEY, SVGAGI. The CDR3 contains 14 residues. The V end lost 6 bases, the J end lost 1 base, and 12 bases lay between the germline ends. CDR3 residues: CASRPILWNTEAFF. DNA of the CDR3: TGTGCCAGCAGACCTATTCTCTGGAACACTGAAGCTTTCTTT.

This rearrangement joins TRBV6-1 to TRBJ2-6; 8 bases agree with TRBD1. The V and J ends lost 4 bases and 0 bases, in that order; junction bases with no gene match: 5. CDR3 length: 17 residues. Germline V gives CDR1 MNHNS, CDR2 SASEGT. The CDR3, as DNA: TGTGCCAGCAGTGGCCAGGGGGCTTACTCTGGGGCCAACGTCCTGACTTTC. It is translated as CASSGQGAYSGANVLTF.